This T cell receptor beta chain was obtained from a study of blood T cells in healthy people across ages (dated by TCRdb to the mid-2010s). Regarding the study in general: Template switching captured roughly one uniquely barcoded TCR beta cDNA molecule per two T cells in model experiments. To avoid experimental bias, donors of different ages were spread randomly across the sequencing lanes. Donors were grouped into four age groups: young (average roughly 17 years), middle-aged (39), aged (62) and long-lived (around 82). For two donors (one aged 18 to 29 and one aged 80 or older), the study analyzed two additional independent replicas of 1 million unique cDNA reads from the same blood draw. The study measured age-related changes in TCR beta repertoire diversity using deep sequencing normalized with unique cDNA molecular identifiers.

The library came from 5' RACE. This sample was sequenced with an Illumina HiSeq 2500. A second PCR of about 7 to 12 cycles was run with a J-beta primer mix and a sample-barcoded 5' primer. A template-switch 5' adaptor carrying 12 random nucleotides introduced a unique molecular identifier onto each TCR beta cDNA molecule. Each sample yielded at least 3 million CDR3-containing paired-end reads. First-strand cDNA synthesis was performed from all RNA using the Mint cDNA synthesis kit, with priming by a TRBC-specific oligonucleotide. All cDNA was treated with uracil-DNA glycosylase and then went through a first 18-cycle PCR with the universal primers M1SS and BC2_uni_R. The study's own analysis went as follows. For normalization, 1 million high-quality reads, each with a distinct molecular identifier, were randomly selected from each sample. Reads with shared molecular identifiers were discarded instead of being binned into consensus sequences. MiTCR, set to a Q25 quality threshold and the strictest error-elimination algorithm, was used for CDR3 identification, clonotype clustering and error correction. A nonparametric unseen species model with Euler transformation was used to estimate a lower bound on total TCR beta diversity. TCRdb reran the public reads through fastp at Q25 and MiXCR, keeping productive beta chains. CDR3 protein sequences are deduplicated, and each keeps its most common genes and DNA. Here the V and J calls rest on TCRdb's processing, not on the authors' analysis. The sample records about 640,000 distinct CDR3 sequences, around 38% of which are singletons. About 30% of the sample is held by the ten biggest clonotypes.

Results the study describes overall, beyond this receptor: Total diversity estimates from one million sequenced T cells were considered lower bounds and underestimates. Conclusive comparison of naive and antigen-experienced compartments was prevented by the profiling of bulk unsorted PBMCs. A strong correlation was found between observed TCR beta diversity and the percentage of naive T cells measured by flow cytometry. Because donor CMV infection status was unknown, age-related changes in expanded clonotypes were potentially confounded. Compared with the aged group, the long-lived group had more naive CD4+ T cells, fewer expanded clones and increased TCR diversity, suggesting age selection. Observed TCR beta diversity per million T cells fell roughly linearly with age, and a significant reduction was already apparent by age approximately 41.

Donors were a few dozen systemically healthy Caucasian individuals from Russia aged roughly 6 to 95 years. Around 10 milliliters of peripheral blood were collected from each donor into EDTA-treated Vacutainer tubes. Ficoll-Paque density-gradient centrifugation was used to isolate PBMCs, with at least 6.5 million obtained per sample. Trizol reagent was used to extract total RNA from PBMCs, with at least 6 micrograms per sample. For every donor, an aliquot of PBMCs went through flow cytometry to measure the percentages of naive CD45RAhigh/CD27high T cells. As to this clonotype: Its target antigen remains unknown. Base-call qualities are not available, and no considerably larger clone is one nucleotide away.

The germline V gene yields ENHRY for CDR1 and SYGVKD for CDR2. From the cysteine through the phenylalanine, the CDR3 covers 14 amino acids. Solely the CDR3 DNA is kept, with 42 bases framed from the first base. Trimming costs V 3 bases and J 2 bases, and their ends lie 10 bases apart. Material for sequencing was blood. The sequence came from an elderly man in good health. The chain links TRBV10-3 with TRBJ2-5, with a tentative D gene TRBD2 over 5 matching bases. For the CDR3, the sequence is CAISERAAQETQYF. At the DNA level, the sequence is TGTGCCATCAGTGAAAGAGCGGCACAAGAGACCCAGTACTTC.